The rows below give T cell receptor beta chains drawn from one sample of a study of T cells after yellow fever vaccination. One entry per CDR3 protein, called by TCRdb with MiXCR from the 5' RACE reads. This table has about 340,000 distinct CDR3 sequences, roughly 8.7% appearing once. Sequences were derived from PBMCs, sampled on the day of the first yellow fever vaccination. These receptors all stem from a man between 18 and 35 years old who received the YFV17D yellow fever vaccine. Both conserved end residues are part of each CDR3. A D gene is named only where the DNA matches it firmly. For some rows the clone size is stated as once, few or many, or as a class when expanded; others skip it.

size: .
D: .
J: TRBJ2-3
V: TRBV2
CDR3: CASTQGGVADTQYF
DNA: TGTGCCAGCACCCAAGGGGGGGTTGCAGATACGCAGTATTTT

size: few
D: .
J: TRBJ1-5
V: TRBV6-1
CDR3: CASSDNLGNQPQHF
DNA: TGTGCCAGCAGTGATAACTTAGGGAATCAGCCCCAGCATTTT

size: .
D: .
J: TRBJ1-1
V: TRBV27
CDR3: CASSGSGLNTEAFF
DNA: TGTGCCAGCAGTGGATCAGGGTTGAACACTGAAGCTTTCTTT

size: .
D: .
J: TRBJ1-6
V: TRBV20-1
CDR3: CSARVSRDRDSPLHF
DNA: TGCAGTGCTAGAGTCTCCCGGGATCGAGATTCACCCCTCCACTTT

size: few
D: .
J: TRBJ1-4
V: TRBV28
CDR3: CAIGAPGEKLFF
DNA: TGTGCCATCGGGGCGCCGGGTGAAAAACTGTTTTTT

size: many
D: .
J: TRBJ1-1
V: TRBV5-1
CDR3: CASRQPYRNTEAFF
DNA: TGCGCCAGCAGACAGCCCTACCGGAACACTGAAGCTTTCTTT

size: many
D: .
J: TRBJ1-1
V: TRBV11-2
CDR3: CASSFTGRKSIMNTEAFF
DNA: TGTGCCAGCAGCTTCACAGGGCGCAAATCCATCATGAACACTGAAGCTTTCTTT

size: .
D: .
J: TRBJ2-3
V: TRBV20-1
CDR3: CSARTVTAAALHPTDTQYF
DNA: TGCAGTGCTAGGACGGTGACAGCAGCAGCACTGCACCCCACAGATACGCAGTATTTT

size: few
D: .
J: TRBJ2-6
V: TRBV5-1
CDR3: CASSPNQVQPSGANVLTF
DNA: TGCGCCAGCAGCCCGAACCAAGTACAGCCCTCTGGGGCCAACGTCCTGACTTTC

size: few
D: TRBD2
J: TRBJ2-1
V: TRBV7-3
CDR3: CASSLTGPSGAYNEQFF
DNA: TGTGCCAGCAGCTTAACGGGGCCTAGCGGGGCCTACAATGAGCAGTTCTTC

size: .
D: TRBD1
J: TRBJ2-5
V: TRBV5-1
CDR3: CASSLPPGTEQETQYF
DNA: TGCGCCAGCAGCTTGCCCCCCGGGACAGAACAAGAGACCCAGTACTTC

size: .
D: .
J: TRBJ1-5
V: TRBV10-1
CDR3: CASSDAGIYQPQHF
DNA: TGCGCCAGCAGTGATGCGGGGATCTATCAGCCCCAGCATTTT

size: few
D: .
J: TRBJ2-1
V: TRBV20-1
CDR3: CSASQVNEQFF
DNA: TGCAGTGCTAGTCAAGTAAATGAGCAGTTCTTC

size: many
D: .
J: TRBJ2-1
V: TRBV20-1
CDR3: CSARVDTYNEQFF
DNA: TGCAGTGCTAGAGTTGACACCTACAATGAGCAGTTCTTC

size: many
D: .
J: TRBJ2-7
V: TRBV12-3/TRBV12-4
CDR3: CASSYYRIYEQYF
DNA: TGTGCCAGCAGTTACTACAGGATTTACGAGCAGTACTTC

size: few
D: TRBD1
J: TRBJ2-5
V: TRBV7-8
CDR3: CASSLGQGSGTQYF
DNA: TGTGCCAGCAGCTTAGGACAGGGGTCAGGGACCCAGTACTTC

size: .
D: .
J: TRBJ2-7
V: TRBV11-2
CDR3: CASSSVNRDGTGEQYF
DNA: TGTGCCAGCAGTTCCGTCAACCGGGACGGCACAGGAGAGCAGTACTTC

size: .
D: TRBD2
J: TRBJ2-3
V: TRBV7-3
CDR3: CASSLMPGEGDTQYF
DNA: TGTGCCAGCAGCTTAATGCCGGGGGAGGGAGATACGCAGTATTTT

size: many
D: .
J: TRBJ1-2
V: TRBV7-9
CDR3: CASSSTTPTWGYTF
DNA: TGTGCCAGCAGCTCGACAACACCTACGTGGGGCTACACCTTC

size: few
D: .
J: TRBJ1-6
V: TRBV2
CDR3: CASTPDPRGVNSPLHF
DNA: TGTGCCAGCACCCCCGACCCGAGGGGTGTGAATTCACCCCTCCACTTT

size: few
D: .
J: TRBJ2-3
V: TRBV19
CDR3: CASSIPGADTQYF
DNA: TGTGCCAGTAGTATCCCGGGGGCGGATACGCAGTATTTT

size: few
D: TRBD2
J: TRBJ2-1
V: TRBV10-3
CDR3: CATAVAGGGNEQFF
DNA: TGTGCCACGGCGGTAGCGGGGGGGGGGAATGAGCAGTTCTTC

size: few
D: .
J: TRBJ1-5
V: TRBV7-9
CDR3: CASGLGRPQHF
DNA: TGTGCCAGCGGGCTAGGAAGACCCCAGCATTTT